The 23 T cell receptor beta chains reported below all come from one sample, sequenced in a study of blood T cell repertoires in COVID-19. TCRdb's copy holds only in-frame clones and misses some; the assay was immunoSEQ multiplex PCR. Among around 200,000 clones listed, 75% to 90% were seen once. Material: PBMCs or T cells enriched from blood (not recorded which). The source is a man aged 35-49 years who had recovered from COVID-19.

The chain carries TRBV2 and TRBJ1-2; 7 bases are a match to TRBD1. Germline assignment: CDR1 SNHLY and CDR2 FYNNEI. The CDR3 is 16 residues long. V shed 8 bases and J 7 bases; nucleotides not matched to a gene: 19. The CDR3 protein is CASGLAPTGLILGYTF. The CDR3 DNA follows: TGTGCCAGCGGTCTGGCCCCGACAGGGTTAATTCTTGGCTACACCTTC.

The rearrangement joins TRBV28 to TRBJ1-2; 8 bases agree with TRBD1. The junction had 3 bases not matched to a gene; V was cut back by 2 bases and J by 1 base. Germline-derived CDR1 and CDR2 are MDHEN and SYDVKM. This CDR3 region has 15 residues. DNA of the CDR3: TGTGCCAGCAGTTTAGGCAGGGGGCGTAACTATGGCTACACCTTC. Residues: CASSLGRGRNYGYTF.

This clone was observed once. The rearrangement uses TRBV30 and TRBJ2-2, with 9 bases lining up with TRBD1. The ends lost 8 bases at V and 1 base at J; junction bases unmatched: 8. Germline assignment: CDR1 GTSNPN and CDR2 SVGIG (reference sequence). This CDR3 region has 15 residues. CDR3 DNA: TGTGCCGGTCGCGGGACAGGGTTGAACACCGGGGAGCTGTTTTTT. This translates into CAGRGTGLNTGELFF.

The V gene is TRBV10-3, the J gene TRBJ1-2, with TRBD1 matching over 8 bases. Germline V gives CDR1 ENHRY, CDR2 SYGVKD. There are 15 residues in the CDR3. J gave up 2 bases and V 7 bases, and 9 bases lay outside the gene matches. The CDR3 DNA sequence: TGTGCCATCAAAGGGACAGGCGAAGGAAACTATGGCTACACCTTC. This gives the protein CAIKGTGEGNYGYTF.

This chain links TRBV11-2 with TRBJ2-5, with 9 bases aligning to TRBD2. This CDR3 contains 16 residues. Germline-derived CDR1 and CDR2 are SGHAT and FQNNGV. V dropped 5 bases and J dropped 0; count of bases not matched to a gene: 7. CDR3 nucleotides: TGTGCCAGCAGCCCCCGACTAGCGGCGTACCAAGAGACCCAGTACTTC. This sequence encodes CASSPRLAAYQETQYF.

The chain is built from TRBV12-3 or TRBV12-4 and TRBJ1-2; 7 bases fit TRBD1. CDR3 length: 13 amino acids. V dropped 6 bases and J dropped 4; count of bases not matched to a gene: 5. The CDR3 DNA reads as TGTGCCAGCAGCCCGAGGACAGGCTATGGCTACACCTTC. This codes for CASSPRTGYGYTF.

The chain combines TRBV24-1 with TRBJ2-1; TRBD1 aligns across 7 bases. The V segment lost 1 base and the J segment 7 bases; nucleotides outside the gene matches: 9. Germline-derived CDR1 and CDR2 are KGHDR and SFDVKD. The CDR3 runs 16 residues. DNA of the CDR3: TGTGCCACCAGTGATTTTGCCCCAGGGGGTGGGAATGAGCAGTTCTTC. This codes for CATSDFAPGGGNEQFF.

The chain is built from TRBV2 and TRBJ1-1; TRBD1 matches at 7 bases. Germline V gives CDR1 SNHLY, CDR2 FYNNEI. There are 14 residues in the CDR3. J was trimmed by 9 bases and V by 7 bases; bases with no gene match: 14. CDR3 sequence: CASIPGGRTQKAFF. For the CDR3, the DNA is TGTGCCAGCATCCCAGGGGGGCGTACTCAGAAAGCTTTCTTT.

The chain carries TRBV10-2 and TRBJ1-1; D possibly corresponds to TRBD1 (5 bases). This CDR3 comprises 13 residues. V shed 11 bases and J shed 4 bases, with 17 bases lying between them. Germline CDR1 and CDR2: WSHSY and SAAADI. CDR3 residues: CAGSRDPRTEAFF. In nucleotides, the CDR3 is TGCGCCGGTTCCAGGGATCCCCGCACTGAAGCTTTCTTT.

This clone was seen once. The chain couples TRBV27 to TRBJ2-1; D not certain. Trimming pared 4 bases from V and 12 bases from J, leaving 10 bases between. Germline V gene lookup returns CDR1 MNHEY and CDR2 SMNVEV (reference sequence). This CDR3 is 11 amino acids long. The CDR3 here is CASSSFSAQFF. DNA of the CDR3: TGTGCCAGCAGTTCCTTCAGTGCGCAGTTCTTC.

The chain is built from TRBV3-1 (or the pseudogene TRBV3-2) and TRBJ1-1, with 9 bases lining up with TRBD1. CDR3 length equals 15 residues. CDR1 and CDR2 (germline): LGHDT, YNNKEL (reference sequence). V lost 1 base, J lost 4 bases, and 4 bases stayed unmatched. Here the CDR3 reads CASSQVTGGGTEAFF. CDR3 nucleotide sequence: TGTGCCAGCAGCCAAGTGACAGGGGGTGGCACTGAAGCTTTCTTT.

This clone was seen only a few times. The CDR3 here is CSVRTGANQPQHF. The CDR3 nucleotides read TGCAGCGTTAGGACAGGGGCTAATCAGCCCCAGCATTTT. The chain recombines TRBV29-1 with TRBJ1-5; 9 bases align to TRBD1. Trimming removed 5 bases from V and 4 bases from J; junction bases left unmatched: 3. The CDR3 length is 13 residues. CDR1 is SQVTM, CDR2 ANQGSEA, per germline.

J is TRBJ2-2 and V is TRBV6-5, with D perhaps matching TRBD1 (6 bases). The CDR3 extends over 16 amino acids. Germline values: CDR1 MNHEY, CDR2 SVGAGI. V was cut by 2 bases and J by 1 base, with 11 bases left in between. In DNA, the CDR3 is TGTGCCAGCAGTTACCAGGGGACGGTGAACACCGGGGAGCTGTTTTTT. This translates into CASSYQGTVNTGELFF.

The V and J genes are TRBV29-1 and TRBJ1-2, with D tentatively TRBD1 (6 bases). Between the trimmed V and J ends, which lost 4 bases and 3 bases, there was a span of 15 bases. Germline-derived CDR1 and CDR2 are SQVTM and ANQGSEA. The CDR3 length is 14 residues. The CDR3 sequence is CSVVRDTKYYGYTF. Here the CDR3 DNA reads TGCAGCGTTGTCCGGGACACGAAATACTATGGCTACACCTTC.

The chain links TRBV27 to TRBJ1-2; the match to TRBD1 covers 9 bases. There are 15 residues in the CDR3. After removal of 6 bases from V and 7 bases from J, the junction contained 12 bases not matched to a gene. The germline V gene encodes CDR1 MNHEY and CDR2 SMNVEV (reference sequence). The CDR3 region is CASRTYGQGFVGYTF. The DNA of the CDR3 is TGTGCCAGCAGGACCTACGGACAGGGGTTTGTTGGCTACACCTTC.

This sequence joins TRBV19 and TRBJ2-1; perhaps TRBD2 as D (8 bases). Trimming removed 7 bases at V and 7 bases at J, with 23 bases between. CDR1 is LNHDA and CDR2 is SQIVND in the germline V gene (reference sequence). The CDR3 runs to 16 residues. The CDR3 protein is CASKGAPLAGKNEQFF. As DNA, the CDR3 is TGTGCCAGTAAGGGGGCTCCGCTAGCGGGTAAAAATGAGCAGTTCTTC.

A note on this clone: Different DNA sequences within this sample yield the same CDR3. The V call is TRBV6-5, the J call TRBJ2-5; D is uncertain. Per germline, CDR1 MNHEY and CDR2 SVGAGI. The ends were cut back, 0 bases at V and 5 bases at J, with 7 bases in the middle. The CDR3 runs to 13 residues. For the CDR3, the DNA is TGTGCCAGCAGTTACTCCGGTTGGGAGACCCAGTACTTC. The encoded protein is CASSYSGWETQYF.

This clone has more than one count but fewer than ten. This sample also contains other DNA sequences that code for the same CDR3. V gene TRBV10-1 combines with J gene TRBJ2-3; the D gene is possibly TRBD1 (5 bases). Germline V lookup: CDR1 WNHNN, CDR2 SYGVQD (reference sequence). There are 13 residues in the CDR3. Trimming took 3 bases from V and 1 from J, leaving 5 bases between them. CDR3: CASSEGGTDTQYF. DNA of the CDR3: TGCGCCAGCAGTGAAGGGGGCACAGATACGCAGTATTTT.

The V call is TRBV6-5, the J call TRBJ1-1; D is perhaps TRBD1 (6 bases). Trimming took off 5 bases at V and 4 bases at J, with 17 bases between the two ends. Per the germline V gene, CDR1 is MNHEY and CDR2 is SVGAGI. The CDR3 has 15 amino acids. The CDR3 is CASSPWDTRGTEAFF. The CDR3 DNA reads TGTGCCAGCAGTCCCTGGGACACCCGAGGCACTGAAGCTTTCTTT.

V and J are TRBV2 and TRBJ2-7; 9 bases fit TRBD1. Unmatched junction bases numbered 3, after V lost 8 bases and J lost 4 bases. The CDR3 is 12 amino acids. The germline V gene encodes CDR1 SNHLY and CDR2 FYNNEI. As DNA, the CDR3 is TGTGCCAGCGGGACAGGGATATACGAGCAGTACTTC. This gives the protein CASGTGIYEQYF.

The chain is built from TRBV19 and TRBJ2-7, with 11 bases aligning to TRBD1. Germline V gene data show CDR1 as LNHDA and CDR2 as SQIVND (reference sequence). This CDR3 has 15 residues. V shed 3 bases and J 6 bases; nucleotides not matched to a gene: 7. The chain's CDR3 is CASSIAGQGVSEQYF. The CDR3 nucleotides are TGTGCCAGTAGTATCGCGGGACAGGGGGTTTCCGAGCAGTACTTC.

This rearrangement joins TRBV30 to TRBJ1-5; 7 positions match TRBD1. The CDR3 has 14 amino acids. After removal of 1 base from V and 4 bases from J, the junction contained 4 bases not matched to a gene. Germline V gene data show CDR1 as GTSNPN and CDR2 as SVGIG (reference sequence). The CDR3 loop reads CAWSGRGFNQPQHF. The CDR3 DNA is TGTGCCTGGAGTGGCAGGGGGTTTAATCAGCCCCAGCATTTT.

The chain recombines TRBV28 with TRBJ2-1, with 10 bases identical to TRBD2. After removal of 6 bases from V and 7 bases from J, the junction contained 9 bases not matched to a gene. This CDR3 comprises 15 residues. Looked up from germline, CDR1 is MDHEN and CDR2 is SYDVKM. DNA for the CDR3: TGTGCCAGCAGACAGCGGGAGGGCCGATGGAATGAGCAGTTCTTC. Translated, it gives CASRQREGRWNEQFF.